This TCR beta chain was captured in a study of OX40 agonist ivuxolimab in advanced cancers. Germline assignment: CDR1 MNHEY and CDR2 SVGAGI. The CDR3 spans 15 residues. Trimming removed 0 bases from V and 5 bases from J; junction bases left unmatched: 2. The table came from immunoSEQ multiplex PCR; TCRdb's copy has only in-frame clones and leaves some out. The sample lists about 48,000 clones, approximately 89% seen once, with less than 8% in the top ten. This TCR was recovered from an adult with an advanced solid tumor such as melanoma, head and neck, liver or kidney cancer. The material was CD4+ or CD8+ T cells sorted from blood, obtained in a trial of the OX40 agonist ivuxolimab. The chain employs TRBV6-5 and TRBJ2-3; 10 bases map to TRBD2. This CDR3 is CASSYSPSGGDTQYF. DNA of the CDR3: TGTGCCAGCAGTTACTCGCCTAGCGGGGGAGATACGCAGTATTTT.